This TCR beta chain was profiled in a study of control samples from healthy donors and cancer patients. The junction had 5 bases not matched to a gene; V was cut back by 6 bases and J by 4 bases. The CDR3 sequence is 15 residues long. Per the germline V gene, CDR1 is SNHLY and CDR2 is FYNNEI. This table comes from immunoSEQ multiplex PCR, and its TCRdb copy is limited to in-frame clones, with some not included. The sample has 400,000 to 500,000 clones; about 93% are singletons. Sequenced sample: PBMCs. This chain links TRBV2 with TRBJ2-1, with 11 nucleotides matching TRBD2. The origin of this receptor is a man aged 35 to 55 with head and neck cancer. The DNA of the CDR3 is TGTGCCAGCAGGCCACTAGCGGGGGAGTACAATGAGCAGTTCTTC. Protein sequence: CASRPLAGEYNEQFF.